This T cell receptor beta chain was captured by sequencing in a study of shared clonotypes between healthy human individuals. Concerning this clone itself: Other DNA variants within this sample encode the same CDR3.

The repertoire was sequenced with immunoSEQ multiplex PCR; TCRdb's copy has only in-frame clones and lacks some. The table has some 1 million clones, approximately 72% seen once; the top ten hold approximately 1.3%. In germline, CDR1 is GTSNPN, CDR2 SVGIG (reference sequence). V dropped 0 bases and J dropped 2 bases, with 9 bases sitting between them. The CDR3 covers 14 residues. This sequence joins TRBV30 and TRBJ2-3; weak D call: TRBD1 (6 bases). Input material: memory CD4+ T cells sorted from blood. The subset denotes: CD45RA-negative fraction. The TCR sequence derives from a man between 18 and 29 years old in good health. The CDR3 loop is CAWSVQGSTDTQYF. In nucleotides, the CDR3 is TGTGCCTGGAGTGTACAGGGCTCCACAGATACGCAGTATTTT.